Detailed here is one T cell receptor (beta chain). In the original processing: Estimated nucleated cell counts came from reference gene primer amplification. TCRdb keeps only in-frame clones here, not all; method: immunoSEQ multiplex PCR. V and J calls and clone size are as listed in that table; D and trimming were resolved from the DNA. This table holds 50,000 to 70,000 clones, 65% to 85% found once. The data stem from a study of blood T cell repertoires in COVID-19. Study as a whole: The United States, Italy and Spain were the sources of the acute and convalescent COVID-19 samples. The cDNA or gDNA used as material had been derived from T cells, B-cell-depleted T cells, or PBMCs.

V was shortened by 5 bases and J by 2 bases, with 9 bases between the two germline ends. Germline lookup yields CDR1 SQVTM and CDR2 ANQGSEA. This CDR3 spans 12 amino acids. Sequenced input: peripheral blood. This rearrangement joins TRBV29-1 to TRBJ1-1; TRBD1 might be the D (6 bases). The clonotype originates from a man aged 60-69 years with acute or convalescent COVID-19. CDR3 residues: CSVLDSNTEAFF. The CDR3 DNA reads TGCAGCGTTCTGGACAGTAACACTGAAGCTTTCTTT.